The rows below give T cell receptor beta chains drawn from one sample of a study of cytomegalovirus exposure and HLA in healthy donors. Using immunoSEQ multiplex PCR, the repertoire was profiled, and TCRdb retains in-frame clones only, with some absent. This sample has about 110,000 clones; around 85% occur once, and the top ten carry more than 2.5%. Sequencing was performed on PBMCs. These receptor sequences come from a woman aged 18-29 years in good health and CMV-seronegative. CDR3s include the opening cysteine and the closing phenylalanine or tryptophan. Fields, in order: clone size, J gene, D gene, V gene, CDR3 DNA, CDR3 protein. The D gene is left open where the match is weak. Clone size is stated in some rows and not others, as once, few, many or a class when expanded.

size: .; J: TRBJ1-5; D: .; V: TRBV2; DNA: TGTGCCAGCAGTGATCTTGACAGACACAATCAGCCCCAGCATTTT; CDR3: CASSDLDRHNQPQHF
size: .; J: TRBJ2-7; D: .; V: TRBV30; DNA: TGTGCCTGGAGTCAGGACAGCGAGCAGTACTTC; CDR3: CAWSQDSEQYF
size: .; J: TRBJ2-1; D: TRBD1; V: TRBV10-3; DNA: TGTGCCGTCCAGGGGGACCGGGGCAATGAGCAGTTCTTC; CDR3: CAVQGDRGNEQFF
size: .; J: TRBJ2-5; D: TRBD2; V: TRBV6-1; DNA: TGTGCCAGCAGTCTCGGGACTAGCGGGTCAGAGACCCAGTACTTC; CDR3: CASSLGTSGSETQYF
size: .; J: TRBJ2-7; D: TRBD2; V: TRBV19; DNA: TGTGCCAGTAGTATCGGACGGCGGGGGTCCTACGAGCAGTACTTC; CDR3: CASSIGRRGSYEQYF
size: once; J: TRBJ1-1; D: .; V: TRBV5-1; DNA: TGCGCCAGCAGCCCTGAGGTTGGAATGAACACTGAAGCTTTCTTT; CDR3: CASSPEVGMNTEAFF
size: .; J: TRBJ1-5; D: .; V: TRBV5-1; DNA: TGCGCCAGCAGCTTATCAGGAAATCAGCCCCAGCATTTT; CDR3: CASSLSGNQPQHF
size: once; J: TRBJ2-7; D: TRBD1; V: TRBV9; DNA: TGTGCCAGCAGCGTTGGGACAGGGACCCACGAGCAGTACTTC; CDR3: CASSVGTGTHEQYF
size: .; J: TRBJ1-3; D: .; V: TRBV27; DNA: TGTGCCAGCAGTCCAAACTCTGGAAACACCATATATTTT; CDR3: CASSPNSGNTIYF
size: .; J: TRBJ1-4; D: .; V: TRBV5-4; DNA: TGTGCCAGCAGCAAAGGGGTTCAGGGAGAAAAACTGTTTTTT; CDR3: CASSKGVQGEKLFF
size: many; J: TRBJ2-3; D: .; V: TRBV30; DNA: TGTGCCTGGGAGGGAGATACGCAGTATTTT; CDR3: CAWEGDTQYF
size: .; J: TRBJ1-4; D: .; V: TRBV2; DNA: TGTGCCAGCAGTGCCCTGAGGCAGGGGAAACTGTTTTTT; CDR3: CASSALRQGKLFF
size: .; J: TRBJ2-7; D: TRBD1; V: TRBV30; DNA: TGTGCCTGGAGTCTGCCCGGGACAGACTACGAGCAGTACTTC; CDR3: CAWSLPGTDYEQYF
size: .; J: TRBJ2-7; D: .; V: TRBV6-1; DNA: TGTGCCAGCAGATTACGGTACGAGCAGTACTTC; CDR3: CASRLRYEQYF
size: .; J: TRBJ1-5; D: .; V: TRBV15; DNA: TGTGCCACCAGCAGAGATCGAGGGGGTCAGCCCCAGCATTTT; CDR3: CATSRDRGGQPQHF
size: .; J: TRBJ1-2; D: TRBD1; V: TRBV27; DNA: TGTGCCAGCAGTTCTCACGGGACAGACTATGGCTACACCTTC; CDR3: CASSSHGTDYGYTF
size: .; J: TRBJ1-1; D: .; V: TRBV11-2; DNA: TGTGCCAGCAGCTTAGGAAAGACAGTGAACACTGAAGCTTTCTTT; CDR3: CASSLGKTVNTEAFF
size: .; J: TRBJ2-2; D: TRBD2; V: TRBV2; DNA: TGTGCCAGCAAGTCACTAGCGGGGGCCGGGGAGCTGTTTTTT; CDR3: CASKSLAGAGELFF
size: .; J: TRBJ1-5; D: .; V: TRBV6-5; DNA: TGTGCCAGCAGACCGGCAGGGAGGACTAATCAGCCCCAGCATTTT; CDR3: CASRPAGRTNQPQHF
size: .; J: TRBJ1-2; D: TRBD1; V: TRBV9; DNA: TGTGCCAGCAGCTCGCCGGGACAGACCGGGGATGGCTACACCTTC; CDR3: CASSSPGQTGDGYTF
size: .; J: TRBJ2-3; D: TRBD2; V: TRBV19; DNA: TGTGCCAGTAGTATAGCCCTACCTGGGACTAGCCGCGCTACGCAGTATTTT; CDR3: CASSIALPGTSRATQYF
size: .; J: TRBJ2-3; D: TRBD1; V: TRBV14; DNA: TGTGCCAGCAGCCAAGTGTCGGGCTTGGGACGGGACAGGCCGAACGATACGCAGTATTTT; CDR3: CASSQVSGLGRDRPNDTQYF
size: few; J: TRBJ2-2; D: TRBD1; V: TRBV5-1; DNA: TGCGCCAGCAGCCTAGGGACAGGGTTCACCGGGGAGCTGTTTTTT; CDR3: CASSLGTGFTGELFF
size: .; J: TRBJ1-2; D: TRBD1; V: TRBV6-6; DNA: TGTGCCAGCAGTTACCCGCCCGGGACAGAAAAGGGCTACACCTTC; CDR3: CASSYPPGTEKGYTF
size: .; J: TRBJ1-2; D: TRBD1; V: TRBV7-6; DNA: TGTGCCAGCAGCCCAAACAGACAGGGCAACTATGGCTACACCTTC; CDR3: CASSPNRQGNYGYTF
size: .; J: TRBJ2-4; D: .; V: TRBV15; DNA: TGTGCCACCAGCAGAGAAGGCGGCTCCGGGGGGCACTCGGGCATTCAGTACTTC; CDR3: CATSREGGSGGHSGIQYF
size: .; J: TRBJ2-1; D: TRBD2; V: TRBV9; DNA: TGTGCCAGCAGCCTTGTAGCGGGCTCCTACAATGAGCAGTTCTTC; CDR3: CASSLVAGSYNEQFF